This T cell receptor beta chain was documented in a study of shared clonotypes between healthy human individuals. In germline, CDR1 is KGHSH, CDR2 LQKENI. Trimming stripped 2 bases from V and 6 bases from J, with 11 bases between. CDR3 length equals 13 residues. Produced via immunoSEQ multiplex PCR; TCRdb's table is partial and in-frame only. The sample carries hundreds of thousands of clones, about 85% recorded once. This sequence originates from a woman between 40 and 50 years old in good health. Some clones in this sample may be carry-over from other donors' samples. The chain links TRBV18 to TRBJ2-7; D ambiguous. The material sequenced was PBMCs. The CDR3 nucleotides read TGTGCCAGCTCACCAGTAGTAGTGGCCGAGCAGTACTTC. Amino acid sequence: CASSPVVVAEQYF.